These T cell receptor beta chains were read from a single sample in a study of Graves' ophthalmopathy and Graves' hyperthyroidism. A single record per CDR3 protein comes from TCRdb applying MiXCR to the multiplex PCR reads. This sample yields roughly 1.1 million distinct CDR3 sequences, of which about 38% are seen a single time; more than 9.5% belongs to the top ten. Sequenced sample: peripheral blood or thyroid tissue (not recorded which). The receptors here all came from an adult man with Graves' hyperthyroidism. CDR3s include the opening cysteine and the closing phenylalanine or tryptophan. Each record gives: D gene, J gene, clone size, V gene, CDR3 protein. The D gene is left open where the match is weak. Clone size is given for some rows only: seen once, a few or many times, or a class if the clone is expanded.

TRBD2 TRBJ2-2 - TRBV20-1 CSARDGRRARTGELFF
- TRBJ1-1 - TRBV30 CAFGRKAAGTEAFF
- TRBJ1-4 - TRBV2 CASLGPGEKLFF
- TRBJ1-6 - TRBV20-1 CSARNDSPLHF
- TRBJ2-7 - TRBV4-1 CASSQQLGGTLYEQYF
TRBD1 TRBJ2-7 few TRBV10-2 CTSREAGTGGDEQYF
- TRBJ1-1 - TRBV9 CASRLTLGTEAFF
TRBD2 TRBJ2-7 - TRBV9 CASSVASSGRVGEQYF
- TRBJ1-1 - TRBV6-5 CASRPRVAWDEAFF
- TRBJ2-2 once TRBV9 CASSLASVGGGELFF
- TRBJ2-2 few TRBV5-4 CASNQWDTGELFF
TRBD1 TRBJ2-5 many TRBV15 CATSSGTGWETQYF
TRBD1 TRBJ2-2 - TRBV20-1 CSAIRDREDTGELFF
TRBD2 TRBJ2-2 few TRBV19 CASSIVGGAVGELFF
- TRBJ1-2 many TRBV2 CASSEMSPGGTYGYTF
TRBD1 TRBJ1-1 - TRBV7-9 CASSAAGQGTEAFF
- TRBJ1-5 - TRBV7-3 CASSQNLAGGSGTQHF
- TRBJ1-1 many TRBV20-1 CSATLGALNTEAFF
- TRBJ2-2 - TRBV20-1 CSASTWAGELFF
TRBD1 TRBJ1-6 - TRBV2 CAKSTGGYNSPLHF
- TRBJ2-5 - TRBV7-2 CASRRTGNGAQYF
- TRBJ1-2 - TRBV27 CASSTRRGGFGYTF
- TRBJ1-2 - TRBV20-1 CTSGGPNYGYTF
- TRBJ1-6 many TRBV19 CASSPRDLSPLHF
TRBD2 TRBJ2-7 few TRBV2 CASGGDGRGRRTSGSYEQYF
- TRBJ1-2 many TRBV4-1 CASSQDSNIRLYGYTF
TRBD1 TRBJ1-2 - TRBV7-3 CASSQVQGAEGYTF
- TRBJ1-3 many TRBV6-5 CASSVTSGAGNTIYF
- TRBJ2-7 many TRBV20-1 CSARGAGSEQYF
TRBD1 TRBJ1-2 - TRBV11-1 CASSFPLTGGSVGYTF
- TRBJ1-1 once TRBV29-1 CSRGGRTTEAFF
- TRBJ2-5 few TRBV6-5 CASSYDARGFGETQYF
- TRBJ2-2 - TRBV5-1 CASSLQGKNTGELFF
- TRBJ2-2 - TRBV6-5 CASSSLPQNTGELFF
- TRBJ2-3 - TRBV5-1 CASRDDRMDTQYF
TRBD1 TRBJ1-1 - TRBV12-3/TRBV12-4 CASSQTGGEAFF
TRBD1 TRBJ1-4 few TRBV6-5 CASSYSPGGKYEKLFF
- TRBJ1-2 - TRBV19 CASSSQGDTGRWGYTF
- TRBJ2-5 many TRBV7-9 CASSPPSGMPSVVQETQYF